The 17 T cell receptor beta chains in this list originate from one sample, sequenced in a study of blood T cell repertoires in COVID-19. The table came from immunoSEQ multiplex PCR; TCRdb's copy has only in-frame clones and leaves some out. The repertoire holds 95,000 to 150,000 clones, with around 90% as singletons. Sequences were obtained from peripheral blood. The receptors come from a woman in her 50s with active or convalescent COVID-19.

The V gene is TRBV14, the J gene TRBJ2-5, with a tentative D call TRBD2 (5 bases). V lost 0 bases and J 5 bases, leaving 7 bases between the germline ends. Per the germline V gene, CDR1 is SGHDN and CDR2 is FVKESK. The CDR3 covers 13 residues. In DNA form, the CDR3 reads TGTGCCAGCAGCCAAGAACTAGGGGAGACCCAGTACTTC. Translation gives CASSQELGETQYF.

This clone was recorded only once. The V and J genes are TRBV28 and TRBJ2-7; TRBD2 agrees at 9 bases. This CDR3 is built from 14 residues. Germline CDR1 reads MDHEN; CDR2 reads SYDVKM. V was pared by 8 bases and J by 5 bases, with 10 bases of the junction left unmatched. The DNA for the CDR3 is TGTGCCAGCCGAAAAGCGGGAGGTGCTAACGAGCAGTACTTC. Amino acids: CASRKAGGANEQYF.

For this clone: Distinct nucleotide sequences in the sample also encode this CDR3. The chain has TRBV11-1 and TRBJ1-1; unclear D gene. Between the trimmed V and J ends, which lost 6 bases and 6 bases, there was a span of 14 bases. The length of the CDR3 is 13 residues. Germline CDR1 reads SGHAT; CDR2 reads FQDESV (reference sequence). The CDR3 region is CASSVGLEAEAFF. In nucleotides, the CDR3 is TGTGCCAGCAGTGTGGGTCTTGAGGCTGAAGCTTTCTTT. The full variable domain, rest sourced from reference TRBV11-1 and TRBJ1-1, is EAEVAQSPRYKITEKSQAVAFWCDPISGHATLYWYRQILGQGPELLVQFQDESVVDDSQLPKDRFSAERLKGVDSTLKIQPAELGDSAMYLCASSVGLEAEAFFGQGTRLTVV.

This chain uses TRBV4-3 with TRBJ2-7; the match to TRBD2 covers 14 bases. The CDR3 consists of 17 residues. Losses at the gene ends were 1 base for V and 5 bases for J; bases not matched to a gene: 7. CDR1 is LGHNA, CDR2 YSLEER, per germline. As DNA, the CDR3 is TGCGCCAGCAGCCAAGGCTCCGGACTAGCGGGAGGCAACGAGCAGTACTTC. This translates into CASSQGSGLAGGNEQYF.

The gene calls are TRBV19 and TRBJ2-1; D unresolved. Germline CDR1 LNHDA, CDR2 SQIVND (reference sequence). The V end lost 11 bases, the J end lost 2 bases, and 13 bases lay between the germline ends. CDR3 size: 13 residues. CDR3 protein: CAVGPGPYNEQFF. The CDR3 DNA is TGTGCCGTGGGCCCCGGCCCCTACAATGAGCAGTTCTTC.

This chain uses TRBV7-9 with TRBJ2-2; 9 bases align to TRBD1. The CDR3 contains 15 residues. Germline V gives CDR1 SEHNR, CDR2 FQNEAQ (reference sequence). The junction had 3 bases not matched to a gene; V was cut back by 5 bases and J by 2 bases. In DNA, the CDR3 is TGTGCCAGCAGCAATACAGGGGGCAACACCGGGGAGCTGTTTTTT. Translated, it gives CASSNTGGNTGELFF.

V is TRBV10-3 and J is TRBJ2-7, with 8 bases aligning to TRBD2. Germline V lookup: CDR1 ENHRY, CDR2 SYGVKD. V was clipped by 0 bases and J by 4 bases; unmatched bases: 8. The CDR3 length is 16 residues. CDR3 DNA: TGTGCCATCAGTGAGTCACGGGGGGGCTTAGGGTACGAGCAGTACTTC. This translates into CAISESRGGLGYEQYF.

V usage is TRBV11-1 and J usage is TRBJ1-1; D gene unclear. The CDR3 covers 14 residues. V lost 2 bases and J 1 base, leaving 8 bases between the germline ends. Per the germline V gene, CDR1 is SGHAT and CDR2 is FQDESV (reference sequence). In nucleotides, the CDR3 is TGTGCCAGCAGCTTACAGGAGGGGAACACTGAAGCTTTCTTT. It specifies CASSLQEGNTEAFF.

V gene TRBV6-6 combines with J gene TRBJ2-2; no reliable D call. Trimming removed 6 bases from V and 5 bases from J, with 7 bases in between. The germline gives CDR1 MNHNY, CDR2 SVGAGI (reference sequence). This CDR3 comprises 12 residues. CDR3 amino acids: CASRQSTGELFF. CDR3 sequence (DNA): TGTGCCAGCAGACAATCGACCGGGGAGCTGTTTTTT.

This CDR3 is CASSPSGPPYEQYF. The CDR3 DNA is TGTGCCAGCAGCCCGAGCGGTCCTCCCTACGAGCAGTACTTC. The rearrangement uses TRBV5-5 and TRBJ2-7; D may be TRBD2 (5 bases). Germline V gene data show CDR1 as SGHKS and CDR2 as YYEKEE (reference sequence). This CDR3 comprises 14 residues. Trimming removed 4 bases from V and 2 bases from J, with 13 bases in between. Complete variable domain (other parts from reference TRBV5-5 and TRBJ2-7): DAGVTQSPTHLIKTRGQQVTLRCSPISGHKSVSWYQQVLGQGPQFIFQYYEKEERGRGNFPDRFSARQFPNYSSELNVNALLLGDSALYLCASSPSGPPYEQYFGPGTRLTVT.

This rearrangement joins TRBV6-5 to TRBJ2-1, with no clear D. This CDR3 is built from 12 residues. Trimming removed 7 bases from V and 4 bases from J, with 8 bases in between. Germline V gives CDR1 MNHEY, CDR2 SVGAGI. CDR3 sequence reads: CASIRDYNEQFF. The CDR3 coding sequence is TGTGCCAGCATTAGAGATTACAATGAGCAGTTCTTC.

The V and J genes are TRBV3-1 (or the pseudogene TRBV3-2) and TRBJ2-1; TRBD2 matches 9 bases. The ends lost 5 bases at V and 4 bases at J; junction bases unmatched: 6. The CDR3 length is 15 residues. CDR1 is LGHDT and CDR2 is YNNKEL in the germline V gene (reference sequence). The CDR3 DNA reads TGTGCCAGCAGCACAAGCGGGAGGAGGTACAATGAGCAGTTCTTC. This sequence encodes CASSTSGRRYNEQFF.

This clone is a singleton in its sample. The chain couples TRBV28 to TRBJ1-2, with 9 bases identical to TRBD1. Germline assignment: CDR1 MDHEN and CDR2 SYDVKM. This CDR3 has 13 residues. V lost 8 bases and J lost 9; bases outside the gene matches: 10. The CDR3 DNA reads as TGTGCCAGCCGATCGGACAGGGGTGTGCGCTACACCTTC. As protein: CASRSDRGVRYTF.

CDR3 DNA: TGTGCCACCAGCAGAGGGGGGGGGTGGCCCCAGCATTTT. Translation gives CATSRGGGWPQHF. V gene TRBV15 combines with J gene TRBJ1-5; D might be TRBD1 (5 bases). Per germline, CDR1 LNHNV and CDR2 YYDKDF (reference sequence). This CDR3 spans 13 amino acids. V gave up 1 base and J gave up 9 bases, with 10 bases separating them.

The chain employs TRBV9 and TRBJ2-1, with 8 bases matching TRBD2. V was pared by 1 base and J by 9 bases, with 9 bases of the junction left unmatched. The CDR3 spans 15 residues. The germline V gene encodes CDR1 SGDLS and CDR2 YYNGEE. The CDR3 sequence is CASSVKSGRSGEQFF. Here the CDR3 DNA reads TGTGCCAGCAGCGTAAAAAGCGGGAGAAGCGGTGAGCAGTTCTTC.

The chain combines TRBV28 with TRBJ2-6; D perhaps matches TRBD2 (5 bases). The CDR3 loop spans 14 amino acids. Deletions cut 9 bases from V and 1 base from J, with 10 bases between. Germline V gene lookup returns CDR1 MDHEN and CDR2 SYDVKM. CDR3 sequence: CASERTSGANVLTF. For the CDR3, the DNA is TGTGCCAGTGAGCGGACGTCTGGGGCCAACGTCCTGACTTTC.

The chain joins TRBV7-9 to TRBJ2-1; 14 bases are a match to TRBD2. Germline V gene sequence: CDR1 SEHNR, CDR2 FQNEAQ (reference sequence). Trimming took 2 bases from V and 8 from J; bases not matched to a gene: 5. There are 16 residues in the CDR3. CDR3 sequence (DNA): TGTGCCAGCAGCTTATCCGGGACTAGCGGGAGTGATGAGCAGTTCTTC. Amino acid sequence: CASSLSGTSGSDEQFF.